This TCR beta chain was captured by sequencing in a study of blood T cell repertoires in COVID-19. Whole-study context: Acute-phase and convalescent COVID-19 samples originated in the United States, Italy and Spain. From T cells, B-cell-depleted T cells, or PBMCs came the material, which was cDNA or gDNA.

The germline V gene has CDR1 PRHDT and CDR2 FYEKMQ (reference sequence). The CDR3 is 14 amino acids. The V segment lost 4 bases and the J segment 3 bases; nucleotides outside the gene matches: 2. The table came from immunoSEQ multiplex PCR; TCRdb's copy has only in-frame clones and leaves some out. Here the sample spans around 97,000 clones, about 89% being singletons. The sample was peripheral blood. This chain links TRBV13 with TRBJ1-2, with 10 nucleotides matching TRBD1. The clonotype comes from a human donor in a cohort sampled during active COVID-19. As DNA, the CDR3 is TGTGCCAGCAGCTCGACAGGGGGCGACTATGGCTACACCTTC. Its translation is CASSSTGGDYGYTF.